What follows are 9 T cell receptor beta chains derived from one specimen sequenced in a study of blood T cell repertoires in COVID-19. TCRdb keeps only in-frame clones here, not all; method: immunoSEQ multiplex PCR. The sample has about 150,000 clones, 75% to 90% seen once. The sequencing input was peripheral blood. These receptors were obtained from a human donor in a cohort sampled during active COVID-19.

This chain links TRBV12-3 or TRBV12-4 with TRBJ2-3; D unclear. V lost 0 bases to trimming and J lost 11 bases, with 9 bases between them. This CDR3 has 12 residues. CDR3 sequence reads: CASSLANLEQYF. The CDR3 DNA is TGTGCCAGCAGTTTAGCCAATCTAGAGCAGTATTTT.

The V and J genes are TRBV11-2 and TRBJ1-3; 7 positions agree with TRBD1. CDR1 is SGHAT and CDR2 is FQNNGV in the germline V gene. CDR3 length equals 17 residues. The junction had 11 bases not matched to a gene; V was cut back by 6 bases and J by 0 bases. CDR3 sequence (DNA): TGTGCCAGCAGTATTCGGACAGGAACCCCCTCTGGAAACACCATATATTTT. Protein product: CASSIRTGTPSGNTIYF.

The gene calls are TRBV4-3 and TRBJ2-7; 7 bases map to TRBD1. The CDR3 is made up of 17 amino acids. V shed 2 bases, J shed 4 bases, and the junction held 14 bases outside the gene matches. CDR1 LGHNA and CDR2 YSLEER come from the germline V gene. CDR3 sequence reads: CASSQPERQGVVYEQYV. CDR3 bases: TGCGCCAGCAGCCAACCCGAACGCCAGGGGGTTGTTTACGAGCAGTACGTC.

The chain joins TRBV7-2 to TRBJ2-1; the match to TRBD2 covers 12 bases. Germline CDR1 and CDR2: SGHTA and FQGNSA. The CDR3 runs to 15 residues. V dropped 8 bases and J dropped 5; count of bases not matched to a gene: 7. CDR3 coding DNA: TGTGCCAGCGTTCCCGGACTAGCGGGGAACAATGAGCAGTTCTTC. Amino acid sequence: CASVPGLAGNNEQFF.

J is TRBJ1-2 and V is TRBV15, with 8 bases fitting TRBD1. The CDR3 is 15 amino acids. After removal of 3 bases from V and 5 bases from J, the junction contained 8 bases not matched to a gene. CDR1 LNHNV and CDR2 YYDKDF come from the germline V gene (reference sequence). The CDR3 protein is CATSRAAGGDYGYTF. CDR3 nucleotides: TGTGCCACCAGCAGGGCGGCAGGGGGCGATTATGGCTACACCTTC.

The chain joins TRBV19 to TRBJ1-5, with a possible D match to TRBD1 (5 bases). This CDR3 contains 16 residues. In germline, CDR1 is LNHDA, CDR2 SQIVND (reference sequence). V was trimmed by 3 bases and J by 1 base, leaving 13 bases between them. The CDR3 here is CASSMGRQTSNQPQHF. The CDR3 nucleotides read TGTGCCAGTAGTATGGGAAGACAGACCAGCAATCAGCCCCAGCATTTT.

V gene TRBV5-6 combines with J gene TRBJ1-6; 9 bases fit TRBD1. The CDR3 is 16 residues long. V lost 0 bases and J lost 7; bases outside the gene matches: 5. Germline CDR1 SGHDT, CDR2 YYEEEE. Here the CDR3 reads CASSLGTGVGNSPLHF. The CDR3, as DNA: TGTGCCAGCAGCTTGGGGACAGGGGTCGGAAATTCACCCCTCCACTTT. The full variable domain, with the rest looked up from reference TRBV5-6 and TRBJ1-6, is DAGVTQSPTHLIKTRGQQVTLRCSPKSGHDTVSWYQQALGQGPQFIFQYYEEEERQRGNFPDRFSGHQFPNYSSELNVNALLLGDSALYLCASSLGTGVGNSPLHFGNGTRLTVT.

The CDR3 loop is CASSLGTSGNNEQFF. The CDR3 bases are TGCGCCAGCAGTCTCGGGACTAGCGGGAATAATGAGCAGTTCTTC. The V and J genes are TRBV5-1 and TRBJ2-1; TRBD2 agrees at 13 bases. This CDR3 contains 15 residues. CDR1 and CDR2 (germline): SGHRS, YFSETQ. V shed 5 bases, J shed 7 bases, and the junction held 6 bases outside the gene matches.

The rearrangement joins TRBV6-5 to TRBJ1-5; the match to TRBD1 covers 8 bases. Germline trimming cut 5 bases from V and 6 bases from J; bases unmatched to any gene: 6. CDR1 and CDR2 (germline): MNHEY, SVGAGI. CDR3 length equals 14 residues. In nucleotides, the CDR3 is TGTGCCAGCAGTCGACAGGGGACGGGTCAGCCCCAGCATTTT. The encoded protein is CASSRQGTGQPQHF.